The clone carrying this TCR beta chain was observed a few times. The antigen remains unidentified. The study drew its donors from healthy HIV-negative adults without recent acute infections or vaccinations. These data come from a study of shared clonotypes between healthy human individuals. Study-level findings and limits: Owing to a small donor count, the genetic and exposure-history diversity represented was limited.

Deep-level settings were used for running the assay. In the original workflow: For the immunoSEQ data, sequences were junction-only without quality scores, so filtering differed. The method was immunoSEQ multiplex PCR; TCRdb's version includes in-frame clones alone and lacks a portion of them. D and trimming were read from the DNA, whereas the V and J calls and clone size are those reported in that table. The sample has roughly 500,000 clones, 60% to 85% seen once. V was clipped by 8 bases and J by 3 bases, with 15 bases between them. Looked up from germline, CDR1 is SQVTM and CDR2 is ANQGSEA. This CDR3 is 13 amino acids long.

This chain joins TRBV29-1 and TRBJ2-3; D unclear. The receptor comes from a woman aged 40-49 years in good health. Some clones in this sample may be carry-over from other donors' samples. Material for sequencing was PBMCs. For the CDR3, the DNA is TGCAGCATCACCCTGCAGAGTACAGATACGCAGTATTTT. It specifies CSITLQSTDTQYF.